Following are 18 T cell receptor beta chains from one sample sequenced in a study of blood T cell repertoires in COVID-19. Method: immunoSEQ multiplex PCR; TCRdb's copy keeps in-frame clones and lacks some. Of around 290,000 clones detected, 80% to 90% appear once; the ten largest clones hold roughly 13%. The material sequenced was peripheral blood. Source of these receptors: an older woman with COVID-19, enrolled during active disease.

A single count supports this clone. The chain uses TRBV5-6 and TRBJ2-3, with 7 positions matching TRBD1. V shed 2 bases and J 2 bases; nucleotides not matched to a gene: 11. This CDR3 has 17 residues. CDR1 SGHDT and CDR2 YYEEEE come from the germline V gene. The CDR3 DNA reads TGTGCCAGCAGCTTCCGGACAGGACCAGCAACCACAGATACGCAGTATTTT. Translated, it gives CASSFRTGPATTDTQYF.

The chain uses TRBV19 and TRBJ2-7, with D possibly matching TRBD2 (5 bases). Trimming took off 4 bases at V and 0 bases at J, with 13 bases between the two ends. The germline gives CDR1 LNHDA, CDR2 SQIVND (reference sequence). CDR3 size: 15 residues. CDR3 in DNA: TGTGCCAGTAGTACCTCTCCTGGGAGCTCCTACGAGCAGTACTTC. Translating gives CASSTSPGSSYEQYF. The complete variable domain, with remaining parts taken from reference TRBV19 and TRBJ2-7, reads DGGITQSPKYLFRKEGQNVTLSCEQNLNHDAMYWYRQDPGQGLRLIYYSQIVNDFQKGDIAEGYSVSREKKESFPLTVTSAQKNPTAFYLCASSTSPGSSYEQYFGPGTRLTVT.

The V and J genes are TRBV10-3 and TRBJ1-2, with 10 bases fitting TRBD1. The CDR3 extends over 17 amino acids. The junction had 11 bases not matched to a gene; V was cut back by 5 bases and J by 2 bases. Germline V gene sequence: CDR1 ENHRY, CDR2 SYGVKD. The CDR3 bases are TGTGCCATCAGTTTCCGACAGGGGGCCCTACCCAACTATGGCTACACCTTC. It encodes CAISFRQGALPNYGYTF.

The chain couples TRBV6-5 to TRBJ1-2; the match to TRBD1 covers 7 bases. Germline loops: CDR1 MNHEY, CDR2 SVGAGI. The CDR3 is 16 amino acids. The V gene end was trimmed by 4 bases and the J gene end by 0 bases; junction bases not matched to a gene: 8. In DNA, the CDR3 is TGTGCCAGCAGTTCGCCGGGACAGTTAGCTAACTATGGCTACACCTTC. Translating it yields CASSSPGQLANYGYTF.

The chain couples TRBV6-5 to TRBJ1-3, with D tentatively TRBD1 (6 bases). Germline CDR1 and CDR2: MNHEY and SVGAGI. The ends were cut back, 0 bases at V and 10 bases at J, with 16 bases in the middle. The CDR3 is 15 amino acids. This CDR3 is CASSYSGGGLSTIYF. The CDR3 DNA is TGTGCCAGCAGTTACTCCGGAGGGGGACTATCGACCATATATTTT.

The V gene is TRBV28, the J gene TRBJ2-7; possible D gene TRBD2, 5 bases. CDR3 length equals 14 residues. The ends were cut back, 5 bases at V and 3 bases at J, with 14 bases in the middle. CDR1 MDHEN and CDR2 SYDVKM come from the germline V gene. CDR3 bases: TGTGCCAGCAGTCCTCGGACGGGGTACTACGAGCAGTACTTC. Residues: CASSPRTGYYEQYF.

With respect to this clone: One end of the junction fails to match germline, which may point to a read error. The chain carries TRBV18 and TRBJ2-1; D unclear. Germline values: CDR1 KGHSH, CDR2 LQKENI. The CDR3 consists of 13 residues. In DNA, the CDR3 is TGTGCCAGCTCACCACGGTCAGCGAGTGACGTGCTCTTC. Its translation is CASSPRSASDVLF.

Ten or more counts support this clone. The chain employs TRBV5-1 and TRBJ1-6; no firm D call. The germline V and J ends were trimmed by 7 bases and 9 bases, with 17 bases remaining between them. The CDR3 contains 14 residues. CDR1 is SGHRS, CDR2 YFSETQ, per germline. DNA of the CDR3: TGCGCCAGCCAGTCTGGGCTTGTGGGTTCACCCCTCCACTTT. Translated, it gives CASQSGLVGSPLHF.

The DNA for the CDR3 is TGTGCCAGCACGCCGGGAGAGGGACTTAGGAATGAGCAGTTCTTC. This gives the protein CASTPGEGLRNEQFF. V is TRBV11-2 and J is TRBJ2-1, with D maybe TRBD2 (6 bases). Germline lookup yields CDR1 SGHAT and CDR2 FQNNGV. The CDR3 extends over 15 amino acids. The V gene lost 7 bases and the J gene lost 7 bases, with 20 bases spanning the gap.

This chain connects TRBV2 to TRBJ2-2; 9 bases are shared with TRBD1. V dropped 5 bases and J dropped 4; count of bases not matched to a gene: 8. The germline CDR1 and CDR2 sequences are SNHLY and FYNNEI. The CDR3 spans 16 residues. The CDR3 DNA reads TGTGCCAGCAGTCCCGGGACAGGGACGAGCACCGGGGAGCTGTTTTTT. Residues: CASSPGTGTSTGELFF.

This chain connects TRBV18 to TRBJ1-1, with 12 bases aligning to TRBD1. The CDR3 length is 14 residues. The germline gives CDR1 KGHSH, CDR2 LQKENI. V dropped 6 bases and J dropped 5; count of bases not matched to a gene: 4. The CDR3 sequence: CASSGTGGSTEAFF. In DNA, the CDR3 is TGTGCCAGCTCCGGGACAGGGGGCAGTACTGAAGCTTTCTTT. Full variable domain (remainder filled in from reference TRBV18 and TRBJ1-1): NAGVMQNPRHLVRRRGQEARLRCSPMKGHSHVYWYRQLPEEGLKFMVYLQKENIIDESGMPKERFSAEFPKEGPSILRIQQVVRGDSAAYFCASSGTGGSTEAFFGQGTRLTVV.

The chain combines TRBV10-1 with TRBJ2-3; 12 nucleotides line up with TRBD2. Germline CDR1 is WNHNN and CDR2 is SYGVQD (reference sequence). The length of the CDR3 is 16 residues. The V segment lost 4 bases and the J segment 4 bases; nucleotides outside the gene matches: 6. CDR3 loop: CASSGLAGVIPDTQYF. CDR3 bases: TGCGCCAGCAGTGGACTAGCGGGGGTGATCCCAGATACGCAGTATTTT.

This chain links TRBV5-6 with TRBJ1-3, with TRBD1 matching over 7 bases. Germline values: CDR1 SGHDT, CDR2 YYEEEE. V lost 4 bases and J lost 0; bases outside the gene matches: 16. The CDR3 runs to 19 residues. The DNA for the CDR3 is TGTGCCAGCAGCCTGGGAAGGAGTGGGACAGCGTCCTCTGGAAACACCATATATTTT. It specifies CASSLGRSGTASSGNTIYF.

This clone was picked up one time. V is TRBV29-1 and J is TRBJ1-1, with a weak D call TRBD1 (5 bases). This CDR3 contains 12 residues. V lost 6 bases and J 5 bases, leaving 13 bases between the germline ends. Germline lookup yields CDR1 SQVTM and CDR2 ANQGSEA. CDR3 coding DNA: TGCAGCGTCGATAACCAGGGAACTGAAGCTTTCTTT. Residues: CSVDNQGTEAFF. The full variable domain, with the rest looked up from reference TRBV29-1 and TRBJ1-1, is SAVISQKPSRDICQRGTSLTIQCQVDSQVTMMFWYRQQPGQSLTLIATANQGSEATYESGFVIDKFPISRPNLTFSTLTVSNMSPEDSSIYLCSVDNQGTEAFFGQGTRLTVV.

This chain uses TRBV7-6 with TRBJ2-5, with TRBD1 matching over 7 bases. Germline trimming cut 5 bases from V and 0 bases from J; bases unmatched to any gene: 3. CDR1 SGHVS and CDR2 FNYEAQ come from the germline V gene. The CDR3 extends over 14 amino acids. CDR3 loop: CASSRTGNQETQYF. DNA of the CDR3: TGTGCCAGCAGCCGGACAGGCAACCAAGAGACCCAGTACTTC.

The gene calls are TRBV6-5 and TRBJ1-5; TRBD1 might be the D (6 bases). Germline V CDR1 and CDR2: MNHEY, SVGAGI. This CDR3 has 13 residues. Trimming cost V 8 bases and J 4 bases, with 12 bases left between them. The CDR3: CASRDRINQPQHF. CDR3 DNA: TGTGCCAGCCGAGACAGGATAAATCAGCCCCAGCATTTT.

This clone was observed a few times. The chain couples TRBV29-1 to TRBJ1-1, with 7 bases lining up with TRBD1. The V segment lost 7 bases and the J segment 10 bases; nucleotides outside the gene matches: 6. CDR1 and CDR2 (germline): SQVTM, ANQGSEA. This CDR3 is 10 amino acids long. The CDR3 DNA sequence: TGCAGCGCCACGACAGGGACAGCTTTCTTT. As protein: CSATTGTAFF.

CDR3 coding DNA: TGTGCCAGCAGGGACCTAGCGGGGGGTAACAATGAGCAGTTCTTC. Protein sequence: CASRDLAGGNNEQFF. The chain links TRBV6-5 to TRBJ2-1, with 11 positions matching TRBD2. The V gene's germline CDR1 is MNHEY and CDR2 SVGAGI. There are 15 residues in the CDR3. V gave up 6 bases and J gave up 5 bases; unmatched junction bases: 6.